This T cell receptor beta chain was observed in a study of blood T cell repertoires in COVID-19. Whole-study context: Donors in the United States, Italy and Spain gave samples during acute or convalescent COVID-19. Sources were T cells, B-cell-depleted T cells, or PBMCs; the material itself was cDNA or gDNA.

In the authors' workflow: Using reference gene primer amplification, nucleated cell counts were estimated. The method was immunoSEQ multiplex PCR; TCRdb's version includes in-frame clones alone and lacks a portion of them. V, J and clone size were drawn from that table, and D and trimming were deduced from the DNA. The sample holds about 200,000 clones, approximately 84% seen once. With 6 bases clipped from V and 3 bases from J, the junction kept 8 bases outside the gene matches. This CDR3 is built from 16 residues. The germline gives CDR1 MNHEY, CDR2 SMNVEV (reference sequence). Specimen: peripheral blood. The chain uses TRBV27 and TRBJ2-3, with 11 bases identical to TRBD1. This clonotype was obtained from a human donor with acute or convalescent COVID-19. The donor label of this sample is uncertain. CDR3 bases: TGTGCCAGCAGGGCCGGGGACAGGGGGGAAACAGATACGCAGTATTTT. Translated, it gives CASRAGDRGETDTQYF.